This T cell receptor (beta chain) was profiled in a study of blood T cell repertoires in COVID-19. Study in general: The cDNA or gDNA used as material had been derived from T cells, B-cell-depleted T cells, or PBMCs.

Germline V gene sequence: CDR1 SGHTA, CDR2 FQGNSA. Germline trimming cut 5 bases from V and 1 base from J; bases unmatched to any gene: 6. The CDR3 has 15 residues. Original analysis: Using reference gene primer amplification, nucleated cell counts were estimated. Assay: immunoSEQ multiplex PCR; the TCRdb copy retains only in-frame clones and omits some. The V and J calls and clone size come from that table; D and trimming were worked out from the DNA. Of approximately 210,000 clones in the sample, about 90% are singletons; the top ten hold 14% to 15%. Categorization into cohorts depended on clinical history that participants reported.

The chain couples TRBV7-2 to TRBJ1-1; 8 bases map to TRBD1. The sequence derives from a woman between 45 and 65 years old with acute COVID-19. The source material was PBMCs or T cells enriched from blood (not recorded which). CDR3 residues: CASSGRTGKNTEAFF. For the CDR3, the DNA is TGTGCCAGCAGCGGACGGACAGGGAAGAACACTGAAGCTTTCTTT.